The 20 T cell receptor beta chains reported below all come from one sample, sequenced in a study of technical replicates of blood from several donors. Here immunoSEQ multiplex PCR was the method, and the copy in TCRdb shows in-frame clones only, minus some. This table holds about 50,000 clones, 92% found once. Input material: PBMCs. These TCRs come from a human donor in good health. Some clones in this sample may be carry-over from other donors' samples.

The CDR3 sequence is CASSLGSGVEQYF. In DNA, the CDR3 is TGTGCCAGCAGCTTAGGTTCCGGGGTCGAGCAGTACTTC. This chain joins TRBV7-9 and TRBJ2-7; maybe TRBD2 (5 bases). V shed 1 base and J shed 6 bases, with 10 bases lying between them. The CDR3 has 13 amino acids. Germline lookup yields CDR1 SEHNR and CDR2 FQNEAQ (reference sequence).

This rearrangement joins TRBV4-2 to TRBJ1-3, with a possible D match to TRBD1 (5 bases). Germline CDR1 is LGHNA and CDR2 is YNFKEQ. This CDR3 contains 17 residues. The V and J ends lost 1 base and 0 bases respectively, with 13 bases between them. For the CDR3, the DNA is TGTGCCAGCAGCCAAGTCATCGGGGGGTACTCTGGAAACACCATATATTTT. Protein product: CASSQVIGGYSGNTIYF.

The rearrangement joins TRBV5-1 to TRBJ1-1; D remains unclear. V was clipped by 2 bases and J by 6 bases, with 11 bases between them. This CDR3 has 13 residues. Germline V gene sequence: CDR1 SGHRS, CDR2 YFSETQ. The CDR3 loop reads CASSLLSEAEAFF. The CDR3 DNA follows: TGCGCCAGCAGCTTACTGTCAGAGGCTGAAGCTTTCTTT.

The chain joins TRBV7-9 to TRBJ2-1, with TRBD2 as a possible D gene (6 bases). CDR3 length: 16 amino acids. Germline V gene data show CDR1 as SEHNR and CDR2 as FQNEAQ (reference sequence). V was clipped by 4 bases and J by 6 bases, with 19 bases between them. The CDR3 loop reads CASSSPRGVTTNEQFF. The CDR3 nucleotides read TGTGCCAGCAGCTCCCCGCGCGGGGTAACGACCAATGAGCAGTTCTTC.

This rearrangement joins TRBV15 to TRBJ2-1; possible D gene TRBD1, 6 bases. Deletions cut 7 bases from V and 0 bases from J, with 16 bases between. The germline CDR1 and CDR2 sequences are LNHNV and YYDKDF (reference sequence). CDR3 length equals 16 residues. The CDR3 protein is CATTKEGGSSYNEQFF. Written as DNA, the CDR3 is TGTGCCACCACTAAAGAAGGGGGTAGCTCCTACAATGAGCAGTTCTTC.

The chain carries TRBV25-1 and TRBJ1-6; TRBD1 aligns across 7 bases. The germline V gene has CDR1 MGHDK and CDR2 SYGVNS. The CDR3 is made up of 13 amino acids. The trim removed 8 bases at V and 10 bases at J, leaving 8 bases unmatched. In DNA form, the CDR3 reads TGTGCCAGCCTGGGACAGTTGTACTCACCCCTCCACTTT. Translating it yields CASLGQLYSPLHF.

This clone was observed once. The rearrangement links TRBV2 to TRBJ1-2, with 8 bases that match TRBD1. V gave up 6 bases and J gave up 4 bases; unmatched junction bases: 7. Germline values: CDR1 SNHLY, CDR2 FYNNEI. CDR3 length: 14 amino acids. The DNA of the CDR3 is TGTGCCAGCAGCGCAGGGGGCCTTGGCTATGGCTACACCTTC. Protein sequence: CASSAGGLGYGYTF. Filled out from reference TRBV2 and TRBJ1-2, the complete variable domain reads EPEVTQTPSHQVTQMGQEVILRCVPISNHLYFYWYRQILGQKVEFLVSFYNNEISEKSEIFDDQFSVERPDGSNFTLKIRSTKLEDSAMYFCASSAGGLGYGYTFGSGTRLTVV.

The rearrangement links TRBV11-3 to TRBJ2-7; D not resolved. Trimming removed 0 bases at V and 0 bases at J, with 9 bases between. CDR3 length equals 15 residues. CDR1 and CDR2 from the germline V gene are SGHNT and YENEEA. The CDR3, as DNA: TGTGCCAGCAGCTTAGATGGCGGTCACTCCTACGAGCAGTACTTC. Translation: CASSLDGGHSYEQYF.

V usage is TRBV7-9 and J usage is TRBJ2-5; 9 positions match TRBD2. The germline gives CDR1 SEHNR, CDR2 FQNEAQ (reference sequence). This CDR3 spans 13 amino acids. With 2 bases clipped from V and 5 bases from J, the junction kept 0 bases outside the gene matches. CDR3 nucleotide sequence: TGTGCCAGCAGCTTACTAGCGGGGGAGACCCAGTACTTC. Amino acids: CASSLLAGETQYF.

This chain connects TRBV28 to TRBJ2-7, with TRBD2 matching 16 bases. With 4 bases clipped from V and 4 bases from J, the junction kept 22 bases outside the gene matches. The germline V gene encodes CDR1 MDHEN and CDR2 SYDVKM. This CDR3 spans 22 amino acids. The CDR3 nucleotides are TGTGCCAGCAGTTCTATATACAAGGGTGGGACTAGCGGGGGGGCGATCGGTTACGAGCAGTACTTC. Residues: CASSSIYKGGTSGGAIGYEQYF. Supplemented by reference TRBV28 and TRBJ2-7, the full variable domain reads DVKVTQSSRYLVKRTGEKVFLECVQDMDHENMFWYRQDPGLGLRLIYFSYDVKMKEKGDIPEGYSVSREKKERFSLILESASTNQTSMYLCASSSIYKGGTSGGAIGYEQYFGPGTRLTVT.

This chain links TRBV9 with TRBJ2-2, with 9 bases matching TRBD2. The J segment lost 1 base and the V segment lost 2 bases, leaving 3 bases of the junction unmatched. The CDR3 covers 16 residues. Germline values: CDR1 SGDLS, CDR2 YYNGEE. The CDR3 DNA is TGTGCCAGCAGCGTGCTTAGCGGGAGGAACACCGGGGAGCTGTTTTTT. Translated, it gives CASSVLSGRNTGELFF.

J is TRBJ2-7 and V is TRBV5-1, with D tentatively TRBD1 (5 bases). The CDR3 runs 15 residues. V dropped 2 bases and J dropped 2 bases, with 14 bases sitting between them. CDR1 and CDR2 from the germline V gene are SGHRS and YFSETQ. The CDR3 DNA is TGCGCCAGCAGCTTTGGGGCCCTTGGGGCCTACGAGCAGTACTTC. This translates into CASSFGALGAYEQYF.

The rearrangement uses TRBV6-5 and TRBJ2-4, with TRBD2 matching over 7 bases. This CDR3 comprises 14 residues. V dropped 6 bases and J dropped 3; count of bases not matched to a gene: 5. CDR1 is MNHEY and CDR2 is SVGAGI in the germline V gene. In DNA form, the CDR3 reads TGTGCCAGCAGAAACCCGGGGGGCAAAAACATTCAGTACTTC. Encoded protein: CASRNPGGKNIQYF.

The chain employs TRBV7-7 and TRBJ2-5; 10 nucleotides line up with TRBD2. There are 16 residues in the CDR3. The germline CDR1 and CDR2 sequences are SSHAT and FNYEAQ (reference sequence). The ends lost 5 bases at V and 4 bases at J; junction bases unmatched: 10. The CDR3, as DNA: TGTGCCAGCAGCAAGAGCGGGGGGGCGGTGGGAGAGACCCAGTACTTC. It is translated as CASSKSGGAVGETQYF.

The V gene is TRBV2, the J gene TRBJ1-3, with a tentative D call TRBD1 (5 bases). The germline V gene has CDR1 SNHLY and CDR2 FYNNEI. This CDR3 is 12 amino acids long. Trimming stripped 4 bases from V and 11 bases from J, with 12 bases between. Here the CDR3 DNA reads TGTGCCAGCAGTGTGCGGGGGTCCGCCATATATTTT. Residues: CASSVRGSAIYF.

DNA for the CDR3: TGTGCCAGCAGCTTAGTAGGCGGGGGAAACACTGAAGCTTTCTTT. Translating gives CASSLVGGGNTEAFF. The chain recombines TRBV7-9 with TRBJ1-1; a weak D match, TRBD1 (5 bases). The V gene lost 1 base and the J gene lost 2 bases, with 11 bases spanning the gap. Germline CDR1 SEHNR, CDR2 FQNEAQ (reference sequence). The CDR3 has 15 amino acids.

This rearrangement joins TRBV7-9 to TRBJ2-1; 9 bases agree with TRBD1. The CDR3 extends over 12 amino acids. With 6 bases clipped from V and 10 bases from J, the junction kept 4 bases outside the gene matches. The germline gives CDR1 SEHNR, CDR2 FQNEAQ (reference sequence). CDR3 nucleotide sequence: TGTGCCAGCAGTTACACAGGGGGCGAGCAGTTCTTC. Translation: CASSYTGGEQFF.

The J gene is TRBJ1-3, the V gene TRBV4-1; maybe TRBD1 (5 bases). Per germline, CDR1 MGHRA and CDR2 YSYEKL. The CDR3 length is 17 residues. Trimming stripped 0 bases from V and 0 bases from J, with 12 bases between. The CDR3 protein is CASSQDRWGDSGNTIYF. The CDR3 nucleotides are TGCGCCAGCAGCCAAGATCGATGGGGGGACTCTGGAAACACCATATATTTT.

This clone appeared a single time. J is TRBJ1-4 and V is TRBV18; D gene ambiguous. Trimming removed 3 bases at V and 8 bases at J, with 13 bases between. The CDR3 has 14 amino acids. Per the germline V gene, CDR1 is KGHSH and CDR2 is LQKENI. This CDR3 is CASSPTRTTEKLFF. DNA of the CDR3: TGTGCCAGCTCACCGACCCGGACTACCGAAAAACTGTTTTTT.

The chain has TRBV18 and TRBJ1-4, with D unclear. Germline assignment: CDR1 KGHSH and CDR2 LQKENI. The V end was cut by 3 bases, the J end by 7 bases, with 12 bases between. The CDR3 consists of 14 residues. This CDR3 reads CASSPGPSSEKLFF. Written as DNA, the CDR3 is TGTGCCAGCTCACCTGGTCCGAGTAGTGAAAAACTGTTTTTT.